These T cell receptor beta chains were read from a single sample in a study of blood T cell repertoires in COVID-19. TCRdb keeps only in-frame clones here, not all; method: immunoSEQ multiplex PCR. Counted here are 250,000 to 300,000 clones, approximately 85% occurring once; the ten biggest clones make up 8% to 13%. The sequenced material came from peripheral blood. The receptor set was obtained from a woman in her 70s with acute or convalescent COVID-19. The CDR3 runs from the conserved cysteine through the conserved F or W. A D gene is named only where the DNA matches it firmly. Some rows have no size entry. The others give once, few or many, or a class for an expanded clone.

length,V,J,D,size,DNA,CDR3
17,TRBV9,TRBJ1-1,TRBD1,-,TGTGCCAGCAGCCCCCGGACAGGGGCGACTATGAACACTGAAGCTTTCTTT,CASSPRTGATMNTEAFF
15,TRBV3-1/TRBV3-2,TRBJ2-7,TRBD2,few,TGTGCCAGCAGCCCCCATAGCGGGGGGGCCCATGAGCAGTACTTC,CASSPHSGGAHEQYF
13,TRBV6-2/TRBV6-3,TRBJ2-7,-,-,TGTGCCAGCAGTTACTCCTGGACACCTGAGCAGTACTTC,CASSYSWTPEQYF
14,TRBV5-1,TRBJ2-6,-,-,TGCGCCAGCAGCCGAGGCTCTGGGGCCAACGTCCTGACTTTC,CASSRGSGANVLTF
15,TRBV18,TRBJ2-1,TRBD2,-,TGTGCCAGCTCACCGATACTAGCGGGGGGTCATGAGCAGTTCTTC,CASSPILAGGHEQFF
12,TRBV29-1,TRBJ1-2,-,-,TGCAGCGCTGGGACTGACTACTATGGCTACACCTTC,CSAGTDYYGYTF
14,TRBV19,TRBJ2-1,-,-,TGTGCCAGCCGCCCTGCAGCGGCCTACAATGAGCAGTTCTTC,CASRPAAAYNEQFF
14,TRBV18,TRBJ1-1,TRBD1,few,TGTGCCAGCTCACCTCCCCCGGGACAGGGTGCAGCTTTCTTT,CASSPPPGQGAAFF
12,TRBV7-8,TRBJ2-5,-,-,TGTGCCAGCAGCCCTTTCCGGGAGACCCAGTACTTC,CASSPFRETQYF
13,TRBV3-1/TRBV3-2,TRBJ1-1,-,-,TGTGCCAGCAGCCCCCCTGGGCTGACTGAAGCTTTCTTT,CASSPPGLTEAFF
15,TRBV9,TRBJ1-2,TRBD1,-,TGTGCCAGCAGCCCAGATGGGACAGCTTACTATGGCTACACCTTC,CASSPDGTAYYGYTF
14,TRBV6-2/TRBV6-3,TRBJ2-3,TRBD2,-,TGTGCCAGCAGCTTTAGCGGGGCGGCGGATACGCAGTATTTT,CASSFSGAADTQYF
15,TRBV7-9,TRBJ2-3,TRBD2,-,TGTGCCAGCAGCCGAACTAGCGGGGGATCAGATACGCAGTATTTT,CASSRTSGGSDTQYF
16,TRBV21-1,TRBJ2-5,-,-,TGTGCCAGCAGTCGAGGACGGGAATACTCCCAAGAGACCCAGTACTTC,CASSRGREYSQETQYF